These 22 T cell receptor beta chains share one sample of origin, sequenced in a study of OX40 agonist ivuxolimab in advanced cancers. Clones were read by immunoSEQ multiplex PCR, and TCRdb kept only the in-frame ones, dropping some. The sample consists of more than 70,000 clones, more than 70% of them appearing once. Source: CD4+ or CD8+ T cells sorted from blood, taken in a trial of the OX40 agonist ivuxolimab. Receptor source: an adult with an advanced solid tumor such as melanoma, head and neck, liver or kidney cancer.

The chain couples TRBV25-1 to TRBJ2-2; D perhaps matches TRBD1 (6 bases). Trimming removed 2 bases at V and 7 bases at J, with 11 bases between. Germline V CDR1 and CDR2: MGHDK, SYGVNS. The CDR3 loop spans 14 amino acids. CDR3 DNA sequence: TGTGCCAGCAGTGAAGTGGGGGCGATCGGGGAGCTGTTTTTT. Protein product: CASSEVGAIGELFF.

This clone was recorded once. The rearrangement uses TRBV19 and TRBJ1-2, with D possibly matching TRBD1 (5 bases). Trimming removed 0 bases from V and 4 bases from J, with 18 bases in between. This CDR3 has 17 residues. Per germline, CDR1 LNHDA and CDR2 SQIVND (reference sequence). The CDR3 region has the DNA TGTGCCAGTAGTATAGATCGAGAAGGGTGGACAACCTATGGCTACACCTTC. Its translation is CASSIDREGWTTYGYTF.

The CDR3 loop is CASSQTPGLAYEQYF. DNA of the CDR3: TGTGCCAGCAGCCAGACGCCAGGGCTTGCCTACGAGCAGTACTTC. This chain uses TRBV9 with TRBJ2-7; D might be TRBD1 (5 bases). Germline-derived CDR1 and CDR2 are SGDLS and YYNGEE. Trimming took 4 bases from V and 2 from J, leaving 16 bases between them. The CDR3 has 15 residues.

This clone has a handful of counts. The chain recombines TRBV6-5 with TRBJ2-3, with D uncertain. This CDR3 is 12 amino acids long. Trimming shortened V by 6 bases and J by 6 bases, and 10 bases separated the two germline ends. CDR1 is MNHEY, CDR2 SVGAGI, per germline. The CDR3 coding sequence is TGTGCCAGCAGCCCCCTGGGGGATACGCAGTATTTT. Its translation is CASSPLGDTQYF.

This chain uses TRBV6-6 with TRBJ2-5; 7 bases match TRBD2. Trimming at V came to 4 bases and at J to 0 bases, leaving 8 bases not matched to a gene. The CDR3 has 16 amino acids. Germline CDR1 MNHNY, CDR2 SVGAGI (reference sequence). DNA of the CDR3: TGTGCCAGCAGTTCCCCGAGCGGGGAGTACCAAGAGACCCAGTACTTC. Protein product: CASSSPSGEYQETQYF.

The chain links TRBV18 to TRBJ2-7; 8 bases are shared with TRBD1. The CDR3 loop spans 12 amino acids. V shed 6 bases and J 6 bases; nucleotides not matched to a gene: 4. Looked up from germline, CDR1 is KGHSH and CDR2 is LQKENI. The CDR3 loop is CASSLGQGEQYF. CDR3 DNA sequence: TGTGCCAGCTCCCTAGGACAGGGCGAGCAGTACTTC.

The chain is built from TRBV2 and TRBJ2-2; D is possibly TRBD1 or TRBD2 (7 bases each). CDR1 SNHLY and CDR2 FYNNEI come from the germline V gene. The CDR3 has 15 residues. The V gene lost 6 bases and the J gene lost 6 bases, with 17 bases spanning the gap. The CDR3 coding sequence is TGTGCCAGCAGGCTCAGGGGGGGGGTCCCCGGGGAGCTGTTTTTT. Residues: CASRLRGGVPGELFF. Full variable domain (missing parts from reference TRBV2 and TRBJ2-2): EPEVTQTPSHQVTQMGQEVILRCVPISNHLYFYWYRQILGQKVEFLVSFYNNEISEKSEIFDDQFSVERPDGSNFTLKIRSTKLEDSAMYFCASRLRGGVPGELFFGEGSRLTVL.

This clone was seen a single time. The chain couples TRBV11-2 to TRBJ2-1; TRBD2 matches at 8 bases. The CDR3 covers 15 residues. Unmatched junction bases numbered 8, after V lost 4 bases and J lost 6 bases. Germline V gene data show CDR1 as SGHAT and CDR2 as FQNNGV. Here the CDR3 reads CASSSVAGRVNEQFF. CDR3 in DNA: TGTGCCAGCAGCTCAGTAGCGGGACGGGTCAATGAGCAGTTCTTC.

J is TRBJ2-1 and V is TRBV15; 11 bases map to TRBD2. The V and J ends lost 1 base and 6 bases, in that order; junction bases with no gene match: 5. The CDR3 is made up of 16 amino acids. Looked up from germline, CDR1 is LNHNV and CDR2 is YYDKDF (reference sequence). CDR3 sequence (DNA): TGTGCCACCAGCAGAGGTTGGGGACTAGCGGCCAATGAGCAGTTCTTC. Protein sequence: CATSRGWGLAANEQFF.

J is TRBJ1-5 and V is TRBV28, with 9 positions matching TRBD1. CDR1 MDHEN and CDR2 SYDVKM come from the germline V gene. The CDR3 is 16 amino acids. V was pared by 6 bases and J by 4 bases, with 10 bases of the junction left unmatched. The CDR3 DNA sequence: TGTGCCAGCAGGATCACCGGGACAGGGAATAATCAGCCCCAGCATTTT. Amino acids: CASRITGTGNNQPQHF.

CDR3 loop: CASSYPDRDEQYF. CDR3 nucleotides: TGTGCCAGCAGTTACCCGGACAGGGACGAGCAGTACTTC. The chain combines TRBV6-6 with TRBJ2-7; 8 positions match TRBD1. V lost 2 bases and J lost 5; bases outside the gene matches: 2. Germline CDR1 is MNHNY and CDR2 is SVGAGI (reference sequence). The CDR3 loop spans 13 amino acids.

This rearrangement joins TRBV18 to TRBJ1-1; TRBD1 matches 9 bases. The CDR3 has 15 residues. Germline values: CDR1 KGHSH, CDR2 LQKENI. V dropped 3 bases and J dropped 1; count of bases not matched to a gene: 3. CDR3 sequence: CASSPTGGENTEAFF. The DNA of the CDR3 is TGTGCCAGCTCACCTACAGGGGGCGAGAACACTGAAGCTTTCTTT.

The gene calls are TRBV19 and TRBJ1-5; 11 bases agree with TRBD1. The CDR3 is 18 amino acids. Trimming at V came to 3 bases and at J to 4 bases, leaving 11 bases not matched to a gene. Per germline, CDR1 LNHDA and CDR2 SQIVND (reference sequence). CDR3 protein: CASSISPWDRGKNQPQHF. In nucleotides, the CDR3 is TGTGCCAGTAGTATCTCCCCCTGGGACAGGGGGAAGAATCAGCCCCAGCATTTT. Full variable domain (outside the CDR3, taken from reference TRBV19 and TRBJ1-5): DGGITQSPKYLFRKEGQNVTLSCEQNLNHDAMYWYRQDPGQGLRLIYYSQIVNDFQKGDIAEGYSVSREKKESFPLTVTSAQKNPTAFYLCASSISPWDRGKNQPQHFGDGTRLSIL.

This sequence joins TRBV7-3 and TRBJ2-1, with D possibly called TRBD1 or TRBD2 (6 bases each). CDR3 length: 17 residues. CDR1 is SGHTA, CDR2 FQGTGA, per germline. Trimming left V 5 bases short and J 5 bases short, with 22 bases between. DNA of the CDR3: TGTGCCAGCAGCCCTACAATATCGGGGGCTCGGGACAATGAGCAGTTCTTC. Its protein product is CASSPTISGARDNEQFF.

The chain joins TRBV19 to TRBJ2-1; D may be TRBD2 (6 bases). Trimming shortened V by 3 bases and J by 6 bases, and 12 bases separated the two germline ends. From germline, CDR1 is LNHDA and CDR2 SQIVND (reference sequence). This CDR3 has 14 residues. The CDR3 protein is CASSIGGTGNEQFF. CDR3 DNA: TGTGCCAGTAGTATTGGGGGGACCGGCAATGAGCAGTTCTTC.

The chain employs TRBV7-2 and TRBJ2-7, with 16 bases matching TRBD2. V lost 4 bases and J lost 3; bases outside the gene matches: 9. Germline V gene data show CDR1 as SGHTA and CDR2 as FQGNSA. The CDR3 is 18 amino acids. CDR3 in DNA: TGTGCCAGCAGCTCGGGGACTAGCGGGAGGGCGATGGGCTACGAGCAGTACTTC. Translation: CASSSGTSGRAMGYEQYF.

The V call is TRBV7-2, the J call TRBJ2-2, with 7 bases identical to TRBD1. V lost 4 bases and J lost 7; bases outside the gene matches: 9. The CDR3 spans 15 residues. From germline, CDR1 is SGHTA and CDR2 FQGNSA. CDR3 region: CASSSTGFGVGELFF. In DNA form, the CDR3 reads TGTGCCAGCAGCTCGACAGGGTTTGGAGTCGGGGAGCTGTTTTTT. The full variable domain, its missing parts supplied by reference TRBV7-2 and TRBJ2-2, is GAGVSQSPSNKVTEKGKDVELRCDPISGHTALYWYRQSLGQGLEFLIYFQGNSAPDKSGLPSDRFSAERTGGSVSTLTIQRTQQEDSAVYLCASSSTGFGVGELFFGEGSRLTVL.

In DNA, the CDR3 is TGCGCCAGCAGCACCGACGGGGGTTGGAGCTCTGGGGCCAACGTCCTGACTTTC. Translation gives CASSTDGGWSSGANVLTF. This chain uses TRBV5-1 with TRBJ2-6; a weak D match, TRBD2 (6 bases). Trimming left V 4 bases short and J 0 bases short, with 17 bases between. The CDR3 is 18 residues long. The germline V gene has CDR1 SGHRS and CDR2 YFSETQ. Filled out from reference TRBV5-1 and TRBJ2-6, the complete variable domain reads KAGVTQTPRYLIKTRGQQVTLSCSPISGHRSVSWYQQTPGQGLQFLFEYFSETQRNKGNFPGRFSGRQFSNSRSEMNVSTLELGDSALYLCASSTDGGWSSGANVLTFGAGSRLTVL.

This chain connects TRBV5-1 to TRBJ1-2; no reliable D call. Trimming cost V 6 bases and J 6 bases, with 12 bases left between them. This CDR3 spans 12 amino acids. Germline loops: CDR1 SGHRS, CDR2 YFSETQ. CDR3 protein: CASKREEDGYTF. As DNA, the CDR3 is TGCGCCAGCAAGCGGGAGGAGGATGGCTACACCTTC.

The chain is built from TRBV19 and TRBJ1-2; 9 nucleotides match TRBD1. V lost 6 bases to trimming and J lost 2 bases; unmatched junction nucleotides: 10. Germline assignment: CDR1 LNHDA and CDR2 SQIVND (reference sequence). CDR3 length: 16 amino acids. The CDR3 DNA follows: TGTGCCAGTAGGAGGACAGGGGACTATAAAAACTATGGCTACACCTTC. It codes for CASRRTGDYKNYGYTF. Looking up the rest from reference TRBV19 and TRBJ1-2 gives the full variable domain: DGGITQSPKYLFRKEGQNVTLSCEQNLNHDAMYWYRQDPGQGLRLIYYSQIVNDFQKGDIAEGYSVSREKKESFPLTVTSAQKNPTAFYLCASRRTGDYKNYGYTFGSGTRLTVV.

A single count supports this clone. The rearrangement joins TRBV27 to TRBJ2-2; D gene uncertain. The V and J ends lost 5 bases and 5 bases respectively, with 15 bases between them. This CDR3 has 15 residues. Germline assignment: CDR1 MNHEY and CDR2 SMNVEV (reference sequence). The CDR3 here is CASSPRALRTGELFF. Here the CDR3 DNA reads TGTGCCAGCAGTCCCCGGGCCCTGAGGACCGGGGAGCTGTTTTTT.

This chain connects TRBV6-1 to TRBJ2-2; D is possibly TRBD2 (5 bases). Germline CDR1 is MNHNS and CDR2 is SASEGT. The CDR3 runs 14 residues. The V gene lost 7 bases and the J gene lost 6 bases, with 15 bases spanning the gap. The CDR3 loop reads CASKGAKHAGELFF. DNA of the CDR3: TGTGCCAGCAAGGGAGCGAAACACGCCGGGGAGCTGTTTTTT.